Listed below are T cell receptor beta chains from one sample, sequenced in a study of blood T cell repertoires in COVID-19. Profiled with immunoSEQ multiplex PCR; TCRdb holds only in-frame clones, not every one. Here the sample spans about 94,000 clones, just over 85% being singletons. Sequences were obtained from peripheral blood. These receptor sequences come from a woman aged 60-70 years in a cohort sampled during active or convalescent COVID-19. The conserved cysteine and the conserved F or W are not part of the CDR3 here.

v_call | cdr3_aa
TRBV10-1 | ASSESLRDRVSQLNYGYT
TRBV3-1/TRBV3-2 | ASSQDRGHSPTDTQY
TRBV14 | ASSPSGTYHYGYT
TRBV10-3 | AITRAREYGYT
TRBV18 | ASSGRETQY
TRBV18 | ASSPRGNMNTEAF
TRBV15 | ATSWGRINTEAF
TRBV3-1/TRBV3-2 | ASSQGRGNNQPQH
TRBV6-5 | ASRPPGQGHYGYT
TRBV29-1 | SVQLVREAYIGGYT
TRBV24-1 | ATSGGGVLNYGYT
TRBV28 | ASSSGQGAPNYGYT
TRBV25-1 | ASSESAGSDYT
TRBV5-8 | ASSLEVGLAGVMWTDTQY
TRBV29-1 | SFDNPGQGNEQF
TRBV7-9 | ASTFFGGQESYEQY
TRBV28 | ASSSGTSGRHSYNEQF